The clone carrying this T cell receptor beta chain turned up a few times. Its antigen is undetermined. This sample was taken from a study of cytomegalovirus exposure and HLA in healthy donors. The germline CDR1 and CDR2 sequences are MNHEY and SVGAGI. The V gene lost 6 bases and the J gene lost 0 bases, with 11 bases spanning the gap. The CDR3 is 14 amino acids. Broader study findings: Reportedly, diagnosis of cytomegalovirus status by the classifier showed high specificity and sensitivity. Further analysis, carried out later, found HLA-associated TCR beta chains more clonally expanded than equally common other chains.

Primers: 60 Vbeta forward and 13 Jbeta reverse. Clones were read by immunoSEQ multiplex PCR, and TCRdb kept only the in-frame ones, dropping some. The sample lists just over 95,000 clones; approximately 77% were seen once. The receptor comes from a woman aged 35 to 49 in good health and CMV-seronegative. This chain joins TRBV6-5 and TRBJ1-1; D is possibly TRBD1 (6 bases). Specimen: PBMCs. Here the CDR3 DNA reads TGTGCCAGCAGACTACAGGGATTGAACACTGAAGCTTTCTTT. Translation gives CASRLQGLNTEAFF.